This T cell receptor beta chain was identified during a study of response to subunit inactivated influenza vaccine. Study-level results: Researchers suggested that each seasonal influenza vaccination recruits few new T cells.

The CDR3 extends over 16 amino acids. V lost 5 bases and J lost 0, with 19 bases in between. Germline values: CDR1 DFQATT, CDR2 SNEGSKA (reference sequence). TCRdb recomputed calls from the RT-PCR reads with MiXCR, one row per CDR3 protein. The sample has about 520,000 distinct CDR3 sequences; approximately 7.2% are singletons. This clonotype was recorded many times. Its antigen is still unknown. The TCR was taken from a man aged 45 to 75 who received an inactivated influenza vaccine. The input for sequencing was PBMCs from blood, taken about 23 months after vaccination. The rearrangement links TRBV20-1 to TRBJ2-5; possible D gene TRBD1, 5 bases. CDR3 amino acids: CSAPGPLRAYQETQYF. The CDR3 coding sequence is TGCAGTGCTCCAGGACCTCTCAGGGCCTACCAAGAGACCCAGTACTTC.